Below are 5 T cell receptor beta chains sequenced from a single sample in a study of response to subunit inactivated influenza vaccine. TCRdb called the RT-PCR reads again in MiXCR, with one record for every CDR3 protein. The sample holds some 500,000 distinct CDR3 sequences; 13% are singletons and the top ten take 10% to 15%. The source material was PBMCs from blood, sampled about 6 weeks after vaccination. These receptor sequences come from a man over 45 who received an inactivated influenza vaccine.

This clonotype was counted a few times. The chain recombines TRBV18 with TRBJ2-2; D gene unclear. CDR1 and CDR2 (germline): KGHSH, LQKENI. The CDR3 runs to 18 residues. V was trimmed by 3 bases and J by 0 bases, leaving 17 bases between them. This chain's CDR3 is CASSPATTRTANTGELFF. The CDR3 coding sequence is TGTGCCAGCTCACCCGCAACGACAAGAACCGCGAACACCGGGGAGCTGTTTTTT.

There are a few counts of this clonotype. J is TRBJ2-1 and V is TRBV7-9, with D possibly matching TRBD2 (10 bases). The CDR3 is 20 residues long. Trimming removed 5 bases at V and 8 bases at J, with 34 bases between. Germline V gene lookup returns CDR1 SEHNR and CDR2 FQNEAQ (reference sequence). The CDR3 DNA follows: TGTGCCAGCAGCCCTAGCTTTGGGACAGGGTTCCAGCGGGAGGGTGATGAGCAGTTCTTC. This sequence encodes CASSPSFGTGFQREGDEQFF.

CDR3 coding DNA: TGTGCCAGCAGCTGGAAAACAGGGGGTGGTTACAATGAGCAGTTCTTC. It codes for CASSWKTGGGYNEQFF. The chain has TRBV5-6 and TRBJ2-1; TRBD1 matches at 8 bases. Losses at the gene ends were 3 bases for V and 4 bases for J; bases not matched to a gene: 9. Germline CDR1 SGHDT, CDR2 YYEEEE. The CDR3 contains 16 residues.

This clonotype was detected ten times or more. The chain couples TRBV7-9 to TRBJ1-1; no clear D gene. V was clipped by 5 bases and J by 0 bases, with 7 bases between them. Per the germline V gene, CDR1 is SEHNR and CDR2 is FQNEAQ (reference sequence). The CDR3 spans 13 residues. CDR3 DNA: TGTGCCAGCAGCCCTCATATGAACACTGAAGCTTTCTTT. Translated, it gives CASSPHMNTEAFF.

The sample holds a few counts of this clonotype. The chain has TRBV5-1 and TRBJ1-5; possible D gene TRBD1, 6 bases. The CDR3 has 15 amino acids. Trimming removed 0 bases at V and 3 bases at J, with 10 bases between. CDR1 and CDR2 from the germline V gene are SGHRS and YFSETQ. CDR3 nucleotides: TGCGCCAGCAGCTTGGACCCGGGACACAATCAGCCCCAGCATTTT. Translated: CASSLDPGHNQPQHF.